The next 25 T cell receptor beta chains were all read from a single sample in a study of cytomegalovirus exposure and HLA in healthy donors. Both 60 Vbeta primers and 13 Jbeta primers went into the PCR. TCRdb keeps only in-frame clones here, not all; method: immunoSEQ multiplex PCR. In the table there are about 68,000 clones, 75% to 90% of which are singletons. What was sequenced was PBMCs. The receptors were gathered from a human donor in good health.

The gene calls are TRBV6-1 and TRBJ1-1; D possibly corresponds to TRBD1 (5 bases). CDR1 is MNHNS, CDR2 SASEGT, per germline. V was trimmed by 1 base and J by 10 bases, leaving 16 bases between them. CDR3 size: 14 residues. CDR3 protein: CASSEGWSSDRAFF. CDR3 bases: TGTGCCAGCAGTGAAGGATGGAGTAGTGACAGAGCTTTCTTT.

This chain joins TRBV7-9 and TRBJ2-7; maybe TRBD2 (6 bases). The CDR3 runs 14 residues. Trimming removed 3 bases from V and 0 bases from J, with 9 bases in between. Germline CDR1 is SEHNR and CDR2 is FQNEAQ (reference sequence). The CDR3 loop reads CASSFPGGSYEQYF. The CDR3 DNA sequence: TGTGCCAGCAGCTTCCCCGGGGGCTCCTACGAGCAGTACTTC.

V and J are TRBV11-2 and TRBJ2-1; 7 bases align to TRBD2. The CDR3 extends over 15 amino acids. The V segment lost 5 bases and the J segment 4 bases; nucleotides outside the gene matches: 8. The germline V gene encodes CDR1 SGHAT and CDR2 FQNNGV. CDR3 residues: CASSLGLAEYNEQFF. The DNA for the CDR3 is TGTGCCAGCAGCCTTGGGCTAGCGGAATACAATGAGCAGTTCTTC.

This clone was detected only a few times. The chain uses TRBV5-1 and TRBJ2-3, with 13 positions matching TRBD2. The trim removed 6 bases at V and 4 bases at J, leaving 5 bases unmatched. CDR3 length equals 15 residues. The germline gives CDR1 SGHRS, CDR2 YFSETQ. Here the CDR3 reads CASKMGLAGPDTQYF. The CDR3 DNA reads TGCGCCAGCAAAATGGGACTAGCGGGGCCAGATACGCAGTATTTT.

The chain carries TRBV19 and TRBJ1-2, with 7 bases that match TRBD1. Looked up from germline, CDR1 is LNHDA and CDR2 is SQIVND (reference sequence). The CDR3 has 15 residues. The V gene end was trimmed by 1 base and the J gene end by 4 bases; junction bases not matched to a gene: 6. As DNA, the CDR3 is TGTGCCAGTAGTATAGGGACAGGCAGGTCCTATGGCTACACCTTC. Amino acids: CASSIGTGRSYGYTF.

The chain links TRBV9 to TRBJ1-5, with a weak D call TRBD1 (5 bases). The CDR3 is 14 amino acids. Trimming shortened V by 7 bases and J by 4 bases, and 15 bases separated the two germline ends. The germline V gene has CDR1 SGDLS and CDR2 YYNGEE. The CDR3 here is CASGPPDTNQPQHF. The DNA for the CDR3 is TGTGCCAGCGGCCCTCCGGACACGAATCAGCCCCAGCATTTT.

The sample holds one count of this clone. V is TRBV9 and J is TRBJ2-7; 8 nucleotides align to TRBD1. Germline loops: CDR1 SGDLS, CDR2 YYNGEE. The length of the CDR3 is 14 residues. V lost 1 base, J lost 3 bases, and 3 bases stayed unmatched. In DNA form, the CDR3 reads TGTGCCAGCAGCGTACAACAGGGGGGCTACGAGCAGTACTTC. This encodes CASSVQQGGYEQYF.

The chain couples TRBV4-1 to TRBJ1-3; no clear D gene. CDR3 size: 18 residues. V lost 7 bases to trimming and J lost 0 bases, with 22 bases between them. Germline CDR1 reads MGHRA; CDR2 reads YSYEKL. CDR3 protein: CASTSLSYDTVSGNTIYF. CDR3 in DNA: TGCGCCAGCACCTCTTTAAGTTACGACACCGTCTCTGGAAACACCATATATTTT.

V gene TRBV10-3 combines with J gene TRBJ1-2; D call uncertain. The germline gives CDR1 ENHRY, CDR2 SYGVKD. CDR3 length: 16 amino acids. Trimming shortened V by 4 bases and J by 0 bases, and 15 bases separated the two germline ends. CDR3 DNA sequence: TGTGCCATCAGTGCTTTCCCGGGAACCACTAACTATGGCTACACCTTC. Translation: CAISAFPGTTNYGYTF.

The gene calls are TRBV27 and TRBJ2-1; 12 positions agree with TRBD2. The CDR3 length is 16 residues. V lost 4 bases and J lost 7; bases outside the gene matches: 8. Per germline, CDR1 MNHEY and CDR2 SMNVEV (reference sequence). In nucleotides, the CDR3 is TGTGCCAGCAGTTCGTGGACTAGCGGGGCGGGGAATGAGCAGTTCTTC. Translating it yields CASSSWTSGAGNEQFF.

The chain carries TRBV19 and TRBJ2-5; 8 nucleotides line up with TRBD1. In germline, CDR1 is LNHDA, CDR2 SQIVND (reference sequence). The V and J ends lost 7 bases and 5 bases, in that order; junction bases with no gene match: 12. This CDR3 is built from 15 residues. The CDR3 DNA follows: TGTGCCAGTACCCCACAGGGACAGGTATTGGAGACCCAGTACTTC. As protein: CASTPQGQVLETQYF.

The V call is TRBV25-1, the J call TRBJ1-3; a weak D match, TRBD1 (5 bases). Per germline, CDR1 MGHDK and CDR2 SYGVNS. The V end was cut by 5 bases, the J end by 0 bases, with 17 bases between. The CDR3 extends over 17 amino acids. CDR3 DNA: TGTGCCAGCAGTCCACAGACAGTGTGGGCCTCTGGAAACACCATATATTTT. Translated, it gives CASSPQTVWASGNTIYF.

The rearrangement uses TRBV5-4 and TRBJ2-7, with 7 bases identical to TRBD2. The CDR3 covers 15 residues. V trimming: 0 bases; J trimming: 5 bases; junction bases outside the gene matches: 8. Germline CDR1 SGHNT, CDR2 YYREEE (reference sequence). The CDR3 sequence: CASSLGGGVGHEQYF. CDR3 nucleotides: TGTGCCAGCAGCTTGGGGGGAGGGGTAGGCCACGAGCAGTACTTC.

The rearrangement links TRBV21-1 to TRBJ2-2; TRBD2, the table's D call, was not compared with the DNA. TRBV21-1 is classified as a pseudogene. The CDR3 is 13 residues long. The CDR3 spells CASTPGLTGELFF. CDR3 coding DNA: TGTGCCAGCACCCCGGGTCTCACCGGGGAGCTGTTTTTT.

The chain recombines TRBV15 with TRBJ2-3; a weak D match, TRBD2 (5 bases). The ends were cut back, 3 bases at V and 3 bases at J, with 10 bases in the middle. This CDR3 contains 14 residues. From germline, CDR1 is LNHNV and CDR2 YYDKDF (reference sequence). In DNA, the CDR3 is TGTGCCACCAGCAGGCGGACTGGGACAGATACGCAGTATTTT. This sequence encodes CATSRRTGTDTQYF.

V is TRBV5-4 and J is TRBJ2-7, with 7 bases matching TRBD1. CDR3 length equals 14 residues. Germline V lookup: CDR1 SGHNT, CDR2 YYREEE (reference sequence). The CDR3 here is CAYQHDRVSDEQYF. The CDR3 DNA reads TGTGCTTACCAGCATGACAGGGTAAGCGACGAGCAGTACTTC.

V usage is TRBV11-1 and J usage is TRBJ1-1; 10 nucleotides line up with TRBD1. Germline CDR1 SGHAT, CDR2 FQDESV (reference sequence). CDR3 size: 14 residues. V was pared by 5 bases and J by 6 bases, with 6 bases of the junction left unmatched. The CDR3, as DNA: TGTGCCAGCAGCAAACGGACAGGGGGGGCTGAAGCTTTCTTT. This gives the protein CASSKRTGGAEAFF. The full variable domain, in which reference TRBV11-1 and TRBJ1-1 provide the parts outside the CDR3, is EAEVAQSPRYKITEKSQAVAFWCDPISGHATLYWYRQILGQGPELLVQFQDESVVDDSQLPKDRFSAERLKGVDSTLKIQPAELGDSAMYLCASSKRTGGAEAFFGQGTRLTVV.

CDR3 residues: CASSIRDSYGYTF. The CDR3 nucleotides are TGTGCCAGTAGTATAAGGGACAGCTATGGCTACACCTTC. V and J are TRBV19 and TRBJ1-2; 7 bases align to TRBD1. CDR1 and CDR2 (germline): LNHDA, SQIVND (reference sequence). The CDR3 has 13 residues. Trimming at V came to 2 bases and at J to 4 bases, leaving 1 base not matched to a gene.

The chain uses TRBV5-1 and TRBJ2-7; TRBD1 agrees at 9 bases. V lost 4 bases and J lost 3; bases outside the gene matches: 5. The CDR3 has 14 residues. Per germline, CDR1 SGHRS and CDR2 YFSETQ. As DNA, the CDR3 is TGCGCCAGCAGCACGGGACAGGGAATCTACGAGCAGTACTTC. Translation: CASSTGQGIYEQYF.

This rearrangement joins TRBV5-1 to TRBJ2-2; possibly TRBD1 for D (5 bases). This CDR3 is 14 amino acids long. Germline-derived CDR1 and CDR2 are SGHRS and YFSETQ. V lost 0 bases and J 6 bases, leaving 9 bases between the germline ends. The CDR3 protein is CASSLGGNAGELFF. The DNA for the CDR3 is TGCGCCAGCAGCTTGGGGGGCAATGCCGGGGAGCTGTTTTTT.

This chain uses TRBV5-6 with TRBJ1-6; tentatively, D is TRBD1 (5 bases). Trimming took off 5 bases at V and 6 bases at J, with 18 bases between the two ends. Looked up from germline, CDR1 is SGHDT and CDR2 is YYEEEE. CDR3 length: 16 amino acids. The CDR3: CASRPGQGRLNSPLHF. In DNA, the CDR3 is TGTGCCAGCAGACCCGGCCAGGGAAGACTTAATTCACCCCTCCACTTT.

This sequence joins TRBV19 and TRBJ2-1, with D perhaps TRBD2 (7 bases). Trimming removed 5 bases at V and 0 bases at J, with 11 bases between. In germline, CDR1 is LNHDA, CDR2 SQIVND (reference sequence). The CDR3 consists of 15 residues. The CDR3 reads CASSLGGDSYNEQFF. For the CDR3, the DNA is TGTGCCAGTAGTTTAGGGGGGGACTCCTACAATGAGCAGTTCTTC.

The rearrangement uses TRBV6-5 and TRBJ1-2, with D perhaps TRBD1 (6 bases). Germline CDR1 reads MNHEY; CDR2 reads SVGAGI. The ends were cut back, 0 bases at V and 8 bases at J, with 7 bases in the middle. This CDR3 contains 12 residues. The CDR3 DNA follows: TGTGCCAGCAGTTACTCTAGGGGGGGCTACACCTTC. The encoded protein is CASSYSRGGYTF.

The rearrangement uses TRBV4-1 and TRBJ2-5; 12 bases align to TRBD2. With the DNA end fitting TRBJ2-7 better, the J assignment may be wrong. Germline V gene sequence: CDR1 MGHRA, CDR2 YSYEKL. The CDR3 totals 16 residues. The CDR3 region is CASSLSGLAGTYEQYF. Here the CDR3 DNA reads TGCGCCAGCAGCCTCAGTGGACTAGCGGGGACCTACGAGCAGTACTTC.

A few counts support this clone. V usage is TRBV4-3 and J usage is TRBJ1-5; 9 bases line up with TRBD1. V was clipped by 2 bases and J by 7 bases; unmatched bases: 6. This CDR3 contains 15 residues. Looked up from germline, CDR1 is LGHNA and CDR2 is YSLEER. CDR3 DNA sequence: TGCGCCAGCAGCCAATCATGGACAGGGGACCAGCCCCAGCATTTT. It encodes CASSQSWTGDQPQHF.